The present TCR beta chain was sequenced within a study of blood T cells in healthy people across ages. Study results and limitations: Nothing was known about donor CMV status, and this possibly confounded expanded clonotype changes.

A remark on this clonotype: Antigen unknown.

A second PCR, run for about 7 to 11 cycles, used a sample-barcoded 5' primer plus a J-beta primer mix. TCRdb reanalysed the 5' RACE reads using MiXCR and keeps one entry per CDR3 protein. The sample includes under 1,000,000 distinct CDR3 sequences, about 36% seen only once; the top ten take 10% to 15%. The germline V gene encodes CDR1 KGHDR and CDR2 SFDVKD. V dropped 3 bases and J dropped 7 bases, with 18 bases sitting between them. The CDR3 loop spans 16 amino acids. Researchers collected around 11 milliliters of peripheral blood from every single donor. The origin of this receptor is a man between 18 and 29 years old in good health. The chain uses TRBV24-1 and TRBJ2-1; the D gene could be TRBD1 or TRBD2 (6 bases each). The specimen was blood. The DNA for the CDR3 is TGTGCCACCAGTGATCCTGCGGGTGGAGGGGGGAATGAGCAGTTCTTC. Translated, it gives CATSDPAGGGGNEQFF.